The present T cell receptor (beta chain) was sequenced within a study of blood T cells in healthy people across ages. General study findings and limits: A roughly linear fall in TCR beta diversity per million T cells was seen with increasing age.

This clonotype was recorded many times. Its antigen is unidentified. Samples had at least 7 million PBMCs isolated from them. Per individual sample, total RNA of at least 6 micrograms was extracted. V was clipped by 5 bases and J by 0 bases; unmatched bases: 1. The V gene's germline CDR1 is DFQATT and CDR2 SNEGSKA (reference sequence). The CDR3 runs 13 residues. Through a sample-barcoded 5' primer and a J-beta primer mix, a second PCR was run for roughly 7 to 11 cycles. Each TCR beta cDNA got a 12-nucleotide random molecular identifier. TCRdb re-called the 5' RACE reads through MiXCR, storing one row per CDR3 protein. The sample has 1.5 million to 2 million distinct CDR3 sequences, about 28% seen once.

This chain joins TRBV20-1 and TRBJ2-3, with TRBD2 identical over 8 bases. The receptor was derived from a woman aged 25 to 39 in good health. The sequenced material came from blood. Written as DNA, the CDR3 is TGCAGTGCTGCTAGCGGGAGCACAGATACGCAGTATTTT. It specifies CSAASGSTDTQYF.